This T cell receptor (beta chain) is from a study of cytotoxic CD8 clonotypes in ibrutinib-treated CLL. For this clone: Its matching antigen is unknown.

General study findings and limits: Contraction or stability on treatment characterized the public clonotypes, which were uncommon. A rise in clonality was seen at ibrutinib response, and a fall back toward baseline was seen at progression.

Depths of 1 in 200,000 to 1 in 1 million T cells were the sequencing target. Some clones are missing from TCRdb's copy, which holds only in-frame ones; the method was immunoSEQ multiplex PCR. The sample has about 27,000 clones, more than 60% seen once. Per the germline V gene, CDR1 is MDHEN and CDR2 is SYDVKM. Between the trimmed V and J ends, which lost 6 bases and 7 bases, there was a span of 15 bases. CDR3 length: 13 amino acids. The source is a human donor with chronic lymphocytic leukemia. Specimen: PBMCs, collected after 24 months of ibrutinib treatment. The rearrangement uses TRBV28 and TRBJ1-1; D is uncertain. The CDR3 nucleotides are TGTGCCAGCAGCTCCCCCCGGGCCTTTGAAGCTTTCTTT. It encodes CASSSPRAFEAFF.